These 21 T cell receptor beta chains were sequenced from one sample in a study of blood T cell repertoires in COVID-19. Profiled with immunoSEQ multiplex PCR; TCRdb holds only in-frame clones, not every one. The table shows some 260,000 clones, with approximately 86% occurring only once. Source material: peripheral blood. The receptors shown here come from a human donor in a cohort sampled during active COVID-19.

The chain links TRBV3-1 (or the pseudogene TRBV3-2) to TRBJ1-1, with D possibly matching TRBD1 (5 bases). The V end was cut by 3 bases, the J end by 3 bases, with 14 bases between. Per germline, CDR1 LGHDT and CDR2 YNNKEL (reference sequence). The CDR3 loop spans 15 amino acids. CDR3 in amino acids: CASSHRTSVYTEAFF. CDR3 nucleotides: TGTGCCAGCAGCCACAGGACAAGCGTGTACACTGAAGCTTTCTTT.

CDR3 region: CASSKFSGGDYEQYF. The CDR3 DNA follows: TGTGCCAGCAGCAAATTCAGCGGGGGAGACTACGAGCAGTACTTC. The chain uses TRBV7-2 and TRBJ2-7, with TRBD2 identical over 8 bases. Trimming took 5 bases from V and 3 from J; bases not matched to a gene: 9. The CDR3 totals 15 residues. CDR1 is SGHTA, CDR2 FQGNSA, per germline.

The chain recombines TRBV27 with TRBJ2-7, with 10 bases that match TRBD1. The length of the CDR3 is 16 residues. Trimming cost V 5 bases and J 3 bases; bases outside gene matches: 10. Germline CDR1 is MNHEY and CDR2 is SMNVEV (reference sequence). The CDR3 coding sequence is TGTGCCAGCAGTCCTCATGGGACAGGGGCAATCTACGAGCAGTACTTC. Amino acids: CASSPHGTGAIYEQYF.

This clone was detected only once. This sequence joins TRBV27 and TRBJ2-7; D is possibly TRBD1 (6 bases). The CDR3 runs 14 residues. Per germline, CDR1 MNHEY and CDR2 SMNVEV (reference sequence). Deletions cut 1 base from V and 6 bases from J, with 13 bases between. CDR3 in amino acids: CASSLLQGFSEQYF. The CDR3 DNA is TGTGCCAGCAGTTTATTACAGGGCTTCAGCGAGCAGTACTTC.

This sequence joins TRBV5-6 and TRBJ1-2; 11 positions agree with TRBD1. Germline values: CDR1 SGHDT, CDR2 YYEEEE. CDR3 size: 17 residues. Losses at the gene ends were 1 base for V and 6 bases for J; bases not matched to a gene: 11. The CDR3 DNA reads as TGTGCCAGCAGCTTGTACTTTACGGGACAGGGGGGCGATGGCTACACCTTC. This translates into CASSLYFTGQGGDGYTF.

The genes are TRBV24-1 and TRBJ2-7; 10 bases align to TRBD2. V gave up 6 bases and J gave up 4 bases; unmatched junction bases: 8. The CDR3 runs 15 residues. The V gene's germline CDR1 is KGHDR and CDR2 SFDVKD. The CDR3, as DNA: TGTGCCACCAGTATCGGGACTAGCGCTGGGTACGAGCAGTACTTC. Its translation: CATSIGTSAGYEQYF.

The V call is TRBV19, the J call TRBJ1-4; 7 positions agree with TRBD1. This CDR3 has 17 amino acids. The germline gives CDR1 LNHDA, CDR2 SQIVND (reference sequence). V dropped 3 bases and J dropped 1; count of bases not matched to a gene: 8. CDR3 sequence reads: CASSMWKGAKTNEKLFF. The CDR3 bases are TGTGCCAGTAGTATGTGGAAGGGGGCGAAAACTAATGAAAAACTGTTTTTT.

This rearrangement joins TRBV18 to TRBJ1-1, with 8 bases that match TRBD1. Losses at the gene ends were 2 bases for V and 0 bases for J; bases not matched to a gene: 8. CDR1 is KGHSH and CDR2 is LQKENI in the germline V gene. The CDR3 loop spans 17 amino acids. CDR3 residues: CASSPAQGGIMNTEAFF. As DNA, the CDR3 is TGTGCCAGCTCACCAGCACAGGGGGGTATTATGAACACTGAAGCTTTCTTT.

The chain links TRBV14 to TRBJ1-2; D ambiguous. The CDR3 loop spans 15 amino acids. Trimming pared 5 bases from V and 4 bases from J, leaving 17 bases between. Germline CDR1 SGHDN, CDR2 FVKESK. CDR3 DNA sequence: TGTGCCAGCAGCTCAGCGGTGGGAGGGATCTATGGCTACACCTTC. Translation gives CASSSAVGGIYGYTF.

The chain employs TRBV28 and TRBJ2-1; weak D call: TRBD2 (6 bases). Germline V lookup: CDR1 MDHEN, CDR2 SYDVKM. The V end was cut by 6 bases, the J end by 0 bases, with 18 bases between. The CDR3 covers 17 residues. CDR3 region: CASSWPWAGSSYNEQFF. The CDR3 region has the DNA TGTGCCAGCAGCTGGCCGTGGGCGGGAAGCTCCTACAATGAGCAGTTCTTC.

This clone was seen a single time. In DNA form, the CDR3 reads TGTGCCAGCAGTGATGGCAGGGGCTACGAGCAGTACTTC. Translating it yields CASSDGRGYEQYF. The chain recombines TRBV2 with TRBJ2-7; TRBD1 might be the D (6 bases). The V end lost 3 bases, the J end lost 3 bases, and 9 bases lay between the germline ends. Germline CDR1 SNHLY, CDR2 FYNNEI. This CDR3 has 13 amino acids. The full variable domain, rest sourced from reference TRBV2 and TRBJ2-7, is EPEVTQTPSHQVTQMGQEVILRCVPISNHLYFYWYRQILGQKVEFLVSFYNNEISEKSEIFDDQFSVERPDGSNFTLKIRSTKLEDSAMYFCASSDGRGYEQYFGPGTRLTVT.

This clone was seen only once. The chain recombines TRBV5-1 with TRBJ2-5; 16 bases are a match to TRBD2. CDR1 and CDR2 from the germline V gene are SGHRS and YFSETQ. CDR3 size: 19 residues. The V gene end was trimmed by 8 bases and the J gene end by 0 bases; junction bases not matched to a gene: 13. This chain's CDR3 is CASKPGLAGGPANQETQYF. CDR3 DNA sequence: TGCGCCAGTAAACCGGGACTAGCGGGAGGGCCCGCCAACCAAGAGACCCAGTACTTC.

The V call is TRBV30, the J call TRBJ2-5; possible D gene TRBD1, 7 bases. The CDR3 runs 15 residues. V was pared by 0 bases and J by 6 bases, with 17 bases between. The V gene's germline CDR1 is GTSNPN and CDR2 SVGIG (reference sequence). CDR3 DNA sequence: TGTGCCTGGAGTGTACGGAGGGGGCTAGGGCAGACCCAGTACTTC. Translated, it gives CAWSVRRGLGQTQYF.

CDR3 nucleotide sequence: TGTGCCAGCAGCCAAGAAGCGGACTTCGCAAATGAGCAGTTCTTC. The encoded protein is CASSQEADFANEQFF. V and J are TRBV4-2 and TRBJ2-1, with a tentative D call TRBD2 (5 bases). CDR3 length: 15 residues. V lost 0 bases, J lost 7 bases, and 13 bases lay in between. From germline, CDR1 is LGHNA and CDR2 YNFKEQ.

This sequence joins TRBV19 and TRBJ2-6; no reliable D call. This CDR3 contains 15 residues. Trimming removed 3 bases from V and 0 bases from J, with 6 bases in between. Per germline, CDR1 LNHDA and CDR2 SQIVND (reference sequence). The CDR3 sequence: CASSMSASGANVLTF. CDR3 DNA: TGTGCCAGTAGTATGAGCGCCTCTGGGGCCAACGTCCTGACTTTC.

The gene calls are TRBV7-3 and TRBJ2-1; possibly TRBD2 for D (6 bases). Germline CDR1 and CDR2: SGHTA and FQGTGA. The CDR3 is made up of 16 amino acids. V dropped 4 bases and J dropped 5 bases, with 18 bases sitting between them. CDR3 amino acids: CASSSNQPGLHNEQFF. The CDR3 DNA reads TGTGCCAGCAGCTCGAACCAACCGGGACTGCACAATGAGCAGTTCTTC.

CDR3 nucleotide sequence: TGTGCCAGCAGCCAACAACAGGGCTCACCCCTCCACTTT. This codes for CASSQQQGSPLHF. The chain joins TRBV7-2 to TRBJ1-6; D possibly corresponds to TRBD1 (6 bases). Germline V gene data show CDR1 as SGHTA and CDR2 as FQGNSA. This CDR3 has 13 residues. V was shortened by 5 bases and J by 10 bases, with 12 bases between the two germline ends.

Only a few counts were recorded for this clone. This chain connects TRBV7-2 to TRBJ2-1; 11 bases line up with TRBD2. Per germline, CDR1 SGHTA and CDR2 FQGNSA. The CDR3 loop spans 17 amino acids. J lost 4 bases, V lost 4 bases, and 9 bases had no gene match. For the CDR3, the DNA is TGTGCCAGCAGCTCCGGGGGGACTAGCGGTAAATACAATGAGCAGTTCTTC. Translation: CASSSGGTSGKYNEQFF.

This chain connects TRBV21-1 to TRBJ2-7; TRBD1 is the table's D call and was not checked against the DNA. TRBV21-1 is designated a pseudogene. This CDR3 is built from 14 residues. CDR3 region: CASRGAGQFYEQYF. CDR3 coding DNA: TGTGCCAGCAGAGGGGCAGGACAATTCTACGAGCAGTACTTC.

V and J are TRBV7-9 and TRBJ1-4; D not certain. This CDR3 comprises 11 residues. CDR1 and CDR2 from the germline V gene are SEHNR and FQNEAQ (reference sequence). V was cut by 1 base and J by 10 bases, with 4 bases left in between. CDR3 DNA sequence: TGTGCCAGCAGCTTAGAGAGAAAACTGTTTTTT. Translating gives CASSLERKLFF.

DNA for the CDR3: TGCGCCAGCAGCCCATCCGGACTAGCGGGGGGAGAGACCCAGTACTTC. It codes for CASSPSGLAGGETQYF. The chain recombines TRBV4-3 with TRBJ2-5; 14 nucleotides align to TRBD2. The germline gives CDR1 LGHNA, CDR2 YSLEER. V was clipped by 4 bases and J by 4 bases; unmatched bases: 5. The CDR3 extends over 16 amino acids.